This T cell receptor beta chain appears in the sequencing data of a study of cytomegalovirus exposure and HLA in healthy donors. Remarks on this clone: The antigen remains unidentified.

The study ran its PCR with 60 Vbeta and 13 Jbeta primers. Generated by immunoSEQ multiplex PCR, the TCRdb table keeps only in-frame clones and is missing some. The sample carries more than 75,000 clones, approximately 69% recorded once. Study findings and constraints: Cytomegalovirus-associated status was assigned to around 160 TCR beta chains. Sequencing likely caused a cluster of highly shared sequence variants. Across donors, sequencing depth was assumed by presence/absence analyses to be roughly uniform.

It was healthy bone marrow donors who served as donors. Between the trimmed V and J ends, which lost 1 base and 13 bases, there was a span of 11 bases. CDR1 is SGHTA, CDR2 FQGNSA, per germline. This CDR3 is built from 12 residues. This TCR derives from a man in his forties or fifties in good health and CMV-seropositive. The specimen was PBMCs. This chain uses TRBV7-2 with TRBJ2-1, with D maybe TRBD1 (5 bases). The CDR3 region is CASSLGAGYQFF. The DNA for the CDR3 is TGTGCCAGCAGCTTAGGGGCAGGGTATCAGTTCTTC. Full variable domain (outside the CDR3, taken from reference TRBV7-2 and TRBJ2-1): GAGVSQSPSNKVTEKGKDVELRCDPISGHTALYWYRQSLGQGLEFLIYFQGNSAPDKSGLPSDRFSAERTGGSVSTLTIQRTQQEDSAVYLCASSLGAGYQFFGPGTRLTVL.